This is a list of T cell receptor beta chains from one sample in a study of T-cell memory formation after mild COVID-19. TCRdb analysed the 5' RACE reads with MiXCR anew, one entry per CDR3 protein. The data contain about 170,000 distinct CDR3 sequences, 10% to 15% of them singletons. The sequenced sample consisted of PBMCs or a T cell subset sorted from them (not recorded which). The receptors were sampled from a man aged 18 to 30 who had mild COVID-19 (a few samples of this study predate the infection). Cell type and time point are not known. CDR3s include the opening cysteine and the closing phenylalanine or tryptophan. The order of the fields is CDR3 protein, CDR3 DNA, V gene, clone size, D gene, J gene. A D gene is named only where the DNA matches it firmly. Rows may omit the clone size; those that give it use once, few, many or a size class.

CDR3 protein: CASSQRRGKGNIQYF
CDR3 DNA: TGTGCCAGCAGCCAAAGGAGGGGGAAGGGAAACATTCAGTACTTC
V gene: TRBV3-1
clone size: few
D gene: NA
J gene: TRBJ2-4

CDR3 protein: CASISDGGPDTQYF
CDR3 DNA: TGCGCCAGCATTTCGGACGGAGGGCCAGATACGCAGTATTTT
V gene: TRBV5-1
clone size: NA
D gene: NA
J gene: TRBJ2-3

CDR3 protein: CASSLVAGGRDEQFF
CDR3 DNA: TGTGCCAGCAGCTTAGTAGCGGGGGGCCGGGATGAGCAGTTCTTC
V gene: TRBV7-9
clone size: NA
D gene: TRBD2
J gene: TRBJ2-1

CDR3 protein: CASSLVDRSTDTQYF
CDR3 DNA: TGCGCCAGCAGCTTGGTGGACCGGAGCACAGATACGCAGTATTTT
V gene: TRBV5-1
clone size: NA
D gene: NA
J gene: TRBJ2-3

CDR3 protein: CAIMGGNTQYF
CDR3 DNA: TGTGCCATCATGGGGGGAAATACGCAGTATTTT
V gene: TRBV10-3
clone size: NA
D gene: NA
J gene: TRBJ2-3

CDR3 protein: CASSEVGSYTGELFF
CDR3 DNA: TGTGCCAGCAGTGAAGTGGGGTCCTACACCGGGGAGCTGTTTTTT
V gene: TRBV25-1
clone size: NA
D gene: NA
J gene: TRBJ2-2

CDR3 protein: CASSLADSRSSGELFF
CDR3 DNA: TGCGCCAGCAGCTTGGCCGACAGTCGGTCGTCTGGGGAGCTGTTTTTT
V gene: TRBV5-1
clone size: many
D gene: NA
J gene: TRBJ2-2

CDR3 protein: CASSEIGGADTQYF
CDR3 DNA: TGTGCCAGCAGTGAAATAGGGGGCGCAGATACGCAGTATTTT
V gene: TRBV2
clone size: NA
D gene: TRBD1
J gene: TRBJ2-3

CDR3 protein: CASSLVGTGGGQPQHF
CDR3 DNA: TGTGCCAGCAGCTTAGTAGGGACAGGGGGAGGGCAGCCCCAGCATTTT
V gene: TRBV7-2
clone size: few
D gene: TRBD1
J gene: TRBJ1-5

CDR3 protein: CASSFYQGLLTGELFF
CDR3 DNA: TGTGCCAGCAGCTTCTATCAGGGCCTCCTCACCGGGGAGCTGTTTTTT
V gene: TRBV7-2
clone size: few
D gene: NA
J gene: TRBJ2-2

CDR3 protein: CASSFASGDNEQFF
CDR3 DNA: TGCGCCAGCAGCTTCGCTAGCGGGGATAATGAGCAGTTCTTC
V gene: TRBV5-1
clone size: many
D gene: TRBD2
J gene: TRBJ2-1

CDR3 protein: CASSPGGPADSPLHF
CDR3 DNA: TGTGCCAGCAGCCCTGGAGGACCAGCGGATTCACCCCTCCACTTT
V gene: TRBV4-2
clone size: few
D gene: NA
J gene: TRBJ1-6

CDR3 protein: CSVEDSSGLETQYF
CDR3 DNA: TGCAGCGTTGAAGATTCGTCAGGGCTAGAGACCCAGTACTTC
V gene: TRBV29-1
clone size: few
D gene: NA
J gene: TRBJ2-5

CDR3 protein: CATSLPQAYSNQPQHF
CDR3 DNA: TGTGCCACCAGTCTTCCCCAGGCTTATAGCAATCAGCCCCAGCATTTT
V gene: TRBV24-1
clone size: few
D gene: NA
J gene: TRBJ1-5

CDR3 protein: CASSHPRSGPVQFF
CDR3 DNA: TGCGCCAGCAGCCACCCGCGGAGTGGTCCCGTACAGTTCTTC
V gene: TRBV4-1
clone size: few
D gene: NA
J gene: TRBJ2-1

CDR3 protein: CASSVGGRMNIQYF
CDR3 DNA: TGTGCCAGCAGCGTAGGAGGGAGGATGAACATTCAGTACTTC
V gene: TRBV9
clone size: few
D gene: NA
J gene: TRBJ2-4

CDR3 protein: CASSQVMGYHTF
CDR3 DNA: TGCGCCAGCAGCCAAGTTATGGGATACCACACCTTC
V gene: TRBV4-1
clone size: NA
D gene: NA
J gene: TRBJ1-2

CDR3 protein: CASSPGDRGYTF
CDR3 DNA: TGTGCCAGCAGTCCCGGGGATCGTGGCTACACCTTC
V gene: TRBV6-2/TRBV6-3
clone size: few
D gene: NA
J gene: TRBJ1-2

CDR3 protein: CASRETDTQYF
CDR3 DNA: TGTGCCAGCCGGGAGACAGATACGCAGTATTTT
V gene: TRBV2
clone size: NA
D gene: NA
J gene: TRBJ2-3

CDR3 protein: CSAREPRPGNTIYF
CDR3 DNA: TGCAGTGCTAGAGAACCCAGGCCCGGAAACACCATATATTTT
V gene: TRBV20-1
clone size: NA
D gene: NA
J gene: TRBJ1-3

CDR3 protein: CASSVDVGGHQETQYF
CDR3 DNA: TGTGCCAGCAGCGTAGACGTGGGGGGGCACCAAGAGACCCAGTACTTC
V gene: TRBV9
clone size: NA
D gene: NA
J gene: TRBJ2-5

CDR3 protein: CASSSGWLNTEAFF
CDR3 DNA: TGTGCCAGCAGCTCCGGCTGGCTCAACACTGAAGCTTTCTTT
V gene: TRBV11-2
clone size: NA
D gene: NA
J gene: TRBJ1-1

CDR3 protein: CASSHRKASTDTQYF
CDR3 DNA: TGCGCCAGCAGTCACCGTAAGGCGAGCACAGATACGCAGTATTTT
V gene: TRBV23-1
clone size: NA
D gene: NA
J gene: TRBJ2-3

CDR3 protein: CASSLISGGEETQYF
CDR3 DNA: TGCGCCAGCAGCTTGATAAGCGGGGGTGAAGAGACCCAGTACTTC
V gene: TRBV5-1
clone size: NA
D gene: TRBD2
J gene: TRBJ2-5

CDR3 protein: CASSSWTGNEQFF
CDR3 DNA: TGCGCCAGCAGCTCATGGACAGGTAATGAGCAGTTCTTC
V gene: TRBV5-1
clone size: few
D gene: TRBD1
J gene: TRBJ2-1

CDR3 protein: CASSPDRGRGYGYTF
CDR3 DNA: TGTGCCAGCAGCCCAGACAGGGGAAGGGGCTATGGCTACACCTTC
V gene: TRBV7-2
clone size: NA
D gene: TRBD1
J gene: TRBJ1-2

CDR3 protein: CATSGESGGAEDTQYF
CDR3 DNA: TGTGCCACCAGTGGGGAGTCCGGGGGGGCGGAAGATACGCAGTATTTT
V gene: TRBV24-1
clone size: many
D gene: TRBD2
J gene: TRBJ2-3

CDR3 protein: CASSLPGQGVGEQYF
CDR3 DNA: TGTGCCAGCAGTCTACCGGGACAGGGGGTGGGCGAGCAGTACTTC
V gene: TRBV25-1
clone size: NA
D gene: TRBD1
J gene: TRBJ2-7

CDR3 protein: CASSVNRDRDHGYTF
CDR3 DNA: TGTGCCAGCAGCGTAAACCGGGACAGGGACCATGGCTACACCTTC
V gene: TRBV11-2
clone size: NA
D gene: TRBD1
J gene: TRBJ1-2

CDR3 protein: CASGRLASPLHF
CDR3 DNA: TGTGCCAGCGGGAGACTAGCTTCACCCCTCCACTTT
V gene: TRBV28
clone size: NA
D gene: NA
J gene: TRBJ1-6

CDR3 protein: CASSLSRTYTDTQYF
CDR3 DNA: TGTGCCAGCAGTTTGAGCCGGACATACACAGATACGCAGTATTTT
V gene: TRBV6-2/TRBV6-3
clone size: many
D gene: NA
J gene: TRBJ2-3

CDR3 protein: CASSDRGRNSGNTIYF
CDR3 DNA: TGTGCCAGCAGTGACCGGGGCCGAAACTCTGGAAACACCATATATTTT
V gene: TRBV7-8
clone size: few
D gene: NA
J gene: TRBJ1-3

CDR3 protein: CASSARTGGIGDTQYF
CDR3 DNA: TGTGCCAGCAGCGCGAGGACAGGGGGCATCGGAGATACGCAGTATTTT
V gene: TRBV7-9
clone size: many
D gene: TRBD1
J gene: TRBJ2-3

CDR3 protein: CASTITQGLGYTF
CDR3 DNA: TGTGCCAGCACCATTACACAGGGCCTGGGCTACACCTTC
V gene: TRBV12-3/TRBV12-4
clone size: many
D gene: NA
J gene: TRBJ1-2

CDR3 protein: CASSRGGWGQPQHF
CDR3 DNA: TGTGCCAGCAGCCGCGGGGGGTGGGGTCAGCCCCAGCATTTT
V gene: TRBV13
clone size: few
D gene: NA
J gene: TRBJ1-5

CDR3 protein: CASSRKTGGTSYGYTF
CDR3 DNA: TGCGCCAGCAGCCGTAAGACAGGGGGAACCTCCTATGGCTACACCTTC
V gene: TRBV4-3
clone size: many
D gene: TRBD1
J gene: TRBJ1-2

CDR3 protein: CASSSGTTGREQFF
CDR3 DNA: TGTGCCAGCAGTTCCGGGACGACAGGACGGGAGCAGTTCTTC
V gene: TRBV6-6
clone size: few
D gene: NA
J gene: TRBJ2-1

CDR3 protein: CASSVRGGPETQYF
CDR3 DNA: TGTGCCAGCAGCGTCCGAGGGGGACCGGAGACCCAGTACTTC
V gene: TRBV3-1
clone size: few
D gene: NA
J gene: TRBJ2-5

CDR3 protein: CSARDHRIGGELFF
CDR3 DNA: TGCAGTGCTAGAGATCATAGGATCGGCGGGGAGCTGTTTTTT
V gene: TRBV20-1
clone size: few
D gene: NA
J gene: TRBJ2-2

CDR3 protein: CASSPRGGSPLHF
CDR3 DNA: TGTGCCAGCAGTCCCAGGGGAGGTTCACCCCTCCACTTT
V gene: TRBV6-5
clone size: NA
D gene: NA
J gene: TRBJ1-6

CDR3 protein: CASSVGGGSNSPLHF
CDR3 DNA: TGTGCCAGCAGCGTAGGTGGGGGTTCAAATTCACCCCTCCACTTT
V gene: TRBV9
clone size: few
D gene: NA
J gene: TRBJ1-6

CDR3 protein: CASSVVRDGAYNEQFF
CDR3 DNA: TGTGCCAGCAGCGTAGTAAGGGACGGCGCCTACAATGAGCAGTTCTTC
V gene: TRBV9
clone size: NA
D gene: NA
J gene: TRBJ2-1

CDR3 protein: CSARELAGVETQYF
CDR3 DNA: TGCAGTGCTAGAGAGCTAGCGGGGGTGGAGACCCAGTACTTC
V gene: TRBV20-1
clone size: NA
D gene: TRBD2
J gene: TRBJ2-5

CDR3 protein: CASSATEQYF
CDR3 DNA: TGTGCCAGCAGTGCGACAGAGCAGTACTTC
V gene: TRBV12-3/TRBV12-4
clone size: few
D gene: NA
J gene: TRBJ2-7

CDR3 protein: CASSLGSGGAETQYF
CDR3 DNA: TGCGCCAGCAGCTTGGGAAGCGGGGGGGCTGAGACCCAGTACTTC
V gene: TRBV5-1
clone size: few
D gene: TRBD2
J gene: TRBJ2-5

CDR3 protein: CASSWDQHRELFF
CDR3 DNA: TGTGCCAGCAGCTGGGACCAGCACCGGGAGCTGTTTTTT
V gene: TRBV7-2
clone size: NA
D gene: NA
J gene: TRBJ2-2

CDR3 protein: CASSLGQGTQPQHF
CDR3 DNA: TGTGCCAGCAGCTTGGGACAGGGCACGCAGCCCCAGCATTTT
V gene: TRBV7-9
clone size: many
D gene: TRBD1
J gene: TRBJ1-5

CDR3 protein: CASRRWGQGAYEQYF
CDR3 DNA: TGTGCCAGCAGAAGATGGGGACAGGGGGCCTACGAGCAGTACTTC
V gene: TRBV6-5
clone size: many
D gene: TRBD1
J gene: TRBJ2-7

CDR3 protein: CASSQPWGNTIYF
CDR3 DNA: TGCGCCAGCAGCCAACCCTGGGGAAACACCATATATTTT
V gene: TRBV4-3
clone size: NA
D gene: NA
J gene: TRBJ1-3

CDR3 protein: CASSSPGTSNQPQHF
CDR3 DNA: TGTGCCAGCAGTTCCCCCGGGACGTCCAATCAGCCCCAGCATTTT
V gene: TRBV6-4
clone size: NA
D gene: NA
J gene: TRBJ1-5

CDR3 protein: CATSVGHSSYNEQFF
CDR3 DNA: TGTGCCACCAGTGTCGGGCACAGCTCCTACAATGAGCAGTTCTTC
V gene: TRBV24-1
clone size: NA
D gene: NA
J gene: TRBJ2-1

CDR3 protein: CASSLDIAGGDEQFF
CDR3 DNA: TGCGCCAGCAGCTTGGATATAGCGGGGGGGGATGAGCAGTTCTTC
V gene: TRBV5-1
clone size: many
D gene: TRBD2
J gene: TRBJ2-1

CDR3 protein: CASSFQGQGTRSPLHF
CDR3 DNA: TGTGCCAGCAGTTTCCAGGGACAGGGAACTCGATCACCCCTCCACTTT
V gene: TRBV6-5
clone size: NA
D gene: TRBD1
J gene: TRBJ1-6

CDR3 protein: CASSSSPGQGSEQYF
CDR3 DNA: TGCGCCAGCAGCTCGTCACCGGGACAGGGATCCGAGCAGTACTTC
V gene: TRBV5-1
clone size: NA
D gene: TRBD1
J gene: TRBJ2-7

CDR3 protein: CATSPGVSNEQFF
CDR3 DNA: TGTGCCACCAGTCCAGGGGTGAGCAATGAGCAGTTCTTC
V gene: TRBV24-1
clone size: few
D gene: NA
J gene: TRBJ2-1

CDR3 protein: CASTWTVNTEAFF
CDR3 DNA: TGTGCCAGCACCTGGACGGTGAACACTGAAGCTTTCTTT
V gene: TRBV12-3/TRBV12-4
clone size: few
D gene: NA
J gene: TRBJ1-1

CDR3 protein: CASSYYLAGLDTQYF
CDR3 DNA: TGTGCCAGCAGTTACTACCTAGCGGGGTTAGATACGCAGTATTTT
V gene: TRBV6-5
clone size: NA
D gene: TRBD2
J gene: TRBJ2-3

CDR3 protein: CASSLVLAGDTGELFF
CDR3 DNA: TGCGCCAGCAGCTTGGTACTAGCGGGGGACACCGGGGAGCTGTTTTTT
V gene: TRBV5-1
clone size: NA
D gene: TRBD2
J gene: TRBJ2-2

CDR3 protein: CASSFDGGAGNEQFF
CDR3 DNA: TGTGCCAGCAGTTTTGACGGGGGGGCCGGAAATGAGCAGTTCTTC
V gene: TRBV12-3/TRBV12-4
clone size: NA
D gene: TRBD2
J gene: TRBJ2-1